These 8 T cell receptor beta chains share one sample of origin, sequenced in a study of blood T cells in healthy people across ages. PCR was performed a second time for 7 to 11 cycles using a sample-barcoded 5' primer and a J-beta primer mix. One entry per CDR3 protein results from TCRdb running MiXCR on the 5' RACE reads. The sample includes about a million distinct CDR3 sequences, 45% to 50% of them seen just once. The sequenced material came from blood. The receptors originated from a man younger than 40 in good health.

V and J are TRBV20-1 and TRBJ2-1; 9 bases are shared with TRBD2. V dropped 4 bases and J dropped 5; count of bases not matched to a gene: 6. From germline, CDR1 is DFQATT and CDR2 SNEGSKA (reference sequence). The CDR3 length is 14 residues. The CDR3 DNA sequence: TGCAGTGCTATGCTAGCGGGGTCGAACAATGAGCAGTTCTTC. Protein sequence: CSAMLAGSNNEQFF.

The V call is TRBV6-5, the J call TRBJ2-7, with D possibly called TRBD1 or TRBD2 (5 bases each). Germline CDR1 is MNHEY and CDR2 is SVGAGI. This CDR3 contains 15 residues. With 2 bases removed from V and 3 bases from J, the gap between germline ends came to 14 bases. As DNA, the CDR3 is TGTGCCAGCAGTTACCGCCCGGGACGGAGCTACGAGCAGTACTTC. This sequence encodes CASSYRPGRSYEQYF.

The rearrangement uses TRBV4-1 and TRBJ2-7; possibly TRBD1 for D (7 bases). The germline V gene has CDR1 MGHRA and CDR2 YSYEKL. V was cut by 0 bases and J by 2 bases, with 11 bases left in between. This CDR3 has 15 amino acids. The CDR3 region is CASSQDAGQTYEQYF. DNA for the CDR3: TGCGCCAGCAGCCAAGATGCGGGACAGACCTACGAGCAGTACTTC.

This clonotype was picked up a small number of times. The chain joins TRBV7-2 to TRBJ2-7; TRBD1 matches at 8 bases. Looked up from germline, CDR1 is SGHTA and CDR2 is FQGNSA. The CDR3 totals 15 residues. V was pared by 1 base and J by 5 bases, with 7 bases of the junction left unmatched. The CDR3 coding sequence is TGTGCCAGCAGCTTAGACGACAGGGGTCGGAACGAGCAGTACTTC. This sequence encodes CASSLDDRGRNEQYF.

The rearrangement joins TRBV12-3 or TRBV12-4 to TRBJ1-1, with 8 positions matching TRBD1. The CDR3 is made up of 14 amino acids. Trimming took 6 bases from V and 5 from J; bases not matched to a gene: 8. CDR3 bases: TGTGCCAGCAGCCCGGACAGGGATGGAACTGAAGCTTTCTTT. Protein: CASSPDRDGTEAFF.

The table lists this clonotype with a few counts. V and J are TRBV20-1 and TRBJ2-7; the match to TRBD2 covers 11 bases. The CDR3 consists of 15 residues. The V segment lost 3 bases and the J segment 4 bases; nucleotides outside the gene matches: 8. Looked up from germline, CDR1 is DFQATT and CDR2 is SNEGSKA (reference sequence). CDR3 region: CSASPLAGGPYEQYF. The CDR3, as DNA: TGCAGTGCTAGCCCCTTAGCGGGGGGGCCTTACGAGCAGTACTTC.

The chain links TRBV29-1 to TRBJ1-2, with D perhaps TRBD1 (5 bases). The germline gives CDR1 SQVTM, CDR2 ANQGSEA. Trimming cost V 7 bases and J 2 bases, with 14 bases left between them. This CDR3 comprises 13 residues. CDR3 coding DNA: TGCAGCGCGCTAGACTGGGGGAACTATGGCTACACCTTC. Its protein is CSALDWGNYGYTF.

The chain has TRBV12-3 or TRBV12-4 and TRBJ2-3, with TRBD2 as a possible D gene (6 bases). The CDR3 loop spans 15 amino acids. With 6 bases removed from V and 4 bases from J, the gap between germline ends came to 17 bases. CDR3 residues: CASRGDSGGPDTQYF. The CDR3 DNA reads as TGTGCCAGCAGGGGGGACTCCGGGGGACCAGATACGCAGTATTTT.